This TCR beta chain was found in a study of cytomegalovirus exposure and HLA in healthy donors. General study findings and limits: Prior analysis indicated that the majority of TCR beta V segments exhibited productivity approximately 87% or approximately 30% of the time. In a later analysis, CMV-associated beta chains were mostly HLA-associated, it appeared. Rarity characterized most TCR sequences, yet some public TCRs appeared in many donors.

Worth noting for this clone: Its antigen remains unknown.

Germline CDR1 SNHLY, CDR2 FYNNEI. The CDR3 sequence is 12 residues long. The ends were cut back, 3 bases at V and 5 bases at J, with 7 bases in the middle. The PCR contained 60 Vbeta and 13 Jbeta primers. The data were produced by immunoSEQ multiplex PCR, yet TCRdb's version contains in-frame clones alone and is incomplete. This table has 100,000 to 150,000 clones, roughly 82% appearing once. The chain combines TRBV2 with TRBJ1-1, with D possibly matching TRBD1 (5 bases). Sequencing input: PBMCs. This TCR was recovered from a male donor in good health and CMV-seropositive. CDR3: CASSDRVTEAFF. The CDR3 bases are TGTGCCAGCAGTGACAGGGTGACTGAAGCTTTCTTT.